This entry lists 10 T cell receptor beta chains sequenced from one sample in a study of blood T cells in healthy people across ages. A second about 6 to 11 cycle PCR used barcoded and J-beta primers. TCRdb redid the calling of the 5' RACE reads with MiXCR, one entry per CDR3 protein. This sample carries about 590,000 distinct CDR3 sequences, 25% to 30% of them seen once, and the ten largest clones take 15% to 18%. Sequenced: blood. These receptors all come from an elderly woman in good health.

This chain joins TRBV7-2 and TRBJ2-5; D is perhaps TRBD1 (5 bases). V was clipped by 1 base and J by 7 bases, with 10 bases between them. The CDR3 is 13 amino acids. Germline V CDR1 and CDR2: SGHTA, FQGNSA. The chain's CDR3 is CASSLGGLRTQYF. CDR3 nucleotides: TGTGCCAGCAGCTTAGGGGGCCTCAGGACCCAGTACTTC.

The table lists this clonotype with many counts. The chain recombines TRBV4-2 with TRBJ2-5, with 9 bases identical to TRBD2. V gave up 6 bases and J gave up 3 bases; unmatched junction bases: 8. CDR1 LGHNA and CDR2 YNFKEQ come from the germline V gene. CDR3 length: 15 amino acids. CDR3 protein: CASSAASGNKETQYF. CDR3 in DNA: TGTGCCAGCAGTGCAGCTAGCGGGAATAAAGAGACCCAGTACTTC.

This sequence joins TRBV5-1 and TRBJ1-4; D might be TRBD1 (6 bases). Germline V gene lookup returns CDR1 SGHRS and CDR2 YFSETQ. The V and J ends lost 8 bases and 8 bases respectively, with 28 bases between them. The CDR3 loop spans 17 amino acids. CDR3 protein: CASSQSPGGGNGEKLFF. Here the CDR3 DNA reads TGCGCCAGTAGTCAATCTCCGGGGGGGGGCAATGGAGAAAAACTGTTTTTT. The full variable domain, with the rest looked up from reference TRBV5-1 and TRBJ1-4, is KAGVTQTPRYLIKTRGQQVTLSCSPISGHRSVSWYQQTPGQGLQFLFEYFSETQRNKGNFPGRFSGRQFSNSRSEMNVSTLELGDSALYLCASSQSPGGGNGEKLFFGSGTQLSVL.

The table lists this clonotype with a few counts. Here the CDR3 reads CASSLEGQPTGYTF. Written as DNA, the CDR3 is TGCGCCAGCAGCTTGGAGGGACAGCCTACGGGCTACACCTTC. The V and J genes are TRBV5-1 and TRBJ1-2, with 7 bases lining up with TRBD1. The CDR3 extends over 14 amino acids. V trimming: 0 bases; J trimming: 8 bases; junction bases outside the gene matches: 7. Looked up from germline, CDR1 is SGHRS and CDR2 is YFSETQ.

This clonotype appeared many times. The V and J genes are TRBV28 and TRBJ2-1, with D unresolved. Germline lookup yields CDR1 MDHEN and CDR2 SYDVKM. The CDR3 is 14 residues long. V lost 2 bases and J 9 bases, leaving 14 bases between the germline ends. Here the CDR3 DNA reads TGTGCCAGCAGTTTAGCCCCCGGCTGGGGTGAGCAGTTCTTC. Its translation: CASSLAPGWGEQFF.

The chain links TRBV30 to TRBJ1-2; D uncertain. This CDR3 comprises 13 residues. CDR1 and CDR2 from the germline V gene are GTSNPN and SVGIG (reference sequence). V lost 0 bases to trimming and J lost 5 bases, with 10 bases between them. The CDR3 DNA follows: TGTGCCTGGAGTGTACGTTGGAGTTATGGCTACACCTTC. As protein: CAWSVRWSYGYTF. Variable domain in full (rest from reference TRBV30 and TRBJ1-2): SQTIHQWPATLVQPVGSPLSLECTVEGTSNPNLYWYRQAAGRGLQLLFYSVGIGQISSEVPQNLSASRPQDRQFILSSKKLLLSDSGFYLCAWSVRWSYGYTFGSGTRLTVV.

CDR3 protein: CAWNLGGNEQYF. The CDR3 nucleotides read TGTGCCTGGAACCTAGGGGGGAATGAGCAGTACTTC. The rearrangement joins TRBV30 to TRBJ2-7, with D perhaps given as TRBD1 or TRBD2 (6 bases each). V was clipped by 4 bases and J by 7 bases, with 14 bases between them. Germline V CDR1 and CDR2: GTSNPN, SVGIG (reference sequence). The CDR3 loop spans 12 amino acids. The whole variable domain, remainder taken from reference TRBV30 and TRBJ2-7, is SQTIHQWPATLVQPVGSPLSLECTVEGTSNPNLYWYRQAAGRGLQLLFYSVGIGQISSEVPQNLSASRPQDRQFILSSKKLLLSDSGFYLCAWNLGGNEQYFGPGTRLTVT.

The gene calls are TRBV24-1 and TRBJ2-2, with unresolved D. The CDR3 length is 16 residues. The germline V gene encodes CDR1 KGHDR and CDR2 SFDVKD. The V gene lost 5 bases and the J gene lost 0 bases, with 12 bases spanning the gap. CDR3 sequence (DNA): TGTGCCACCAGTGCCCCAGAGACTTCGAACACCGGGGAGCTGTTTTTT. As protein: CATSAPETSNTGELFF.

This chain connects TRBV7-6 to TRBJ2-7; TRBD1 is a possible D gene (5 bases). The CDR3 is 15 amino acids. Trimming removed 0 bases from V and 3 bases from J, with 12 bases in between. Germline CDR1 and CDR2: SGHVS and FNYEAQ. CDR3 residues: CASSLAADSNYEQYF. In nucleotides, the CDR3 is TGTGCCAGCAGCTTAGCCGCCGACAGCAACTACGAGCAGTACTTC.

Comment on this clonotype: The junction differs from germline at one of its ends, possibly a read error. The rearrangement links TRBV12-3 or TRBV12-4 to TRBJ2-7; D is unresolved. There are 14 residues in the CDR3. CDR3 region: CASKRQLDTYEQHF. The CDR3 DNA follows: TGTGCCAGCAAAAGGCAGCTTGACACTTACGAGCAGCACTTC.